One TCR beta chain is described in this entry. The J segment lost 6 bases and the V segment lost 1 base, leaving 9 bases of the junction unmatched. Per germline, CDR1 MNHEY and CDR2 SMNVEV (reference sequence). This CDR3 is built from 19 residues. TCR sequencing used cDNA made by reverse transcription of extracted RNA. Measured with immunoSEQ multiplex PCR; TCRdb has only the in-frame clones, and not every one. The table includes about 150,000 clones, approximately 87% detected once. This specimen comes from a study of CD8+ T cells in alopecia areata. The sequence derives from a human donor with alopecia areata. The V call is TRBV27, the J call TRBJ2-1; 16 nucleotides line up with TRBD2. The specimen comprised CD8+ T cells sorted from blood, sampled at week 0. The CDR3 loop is CASSLWSGLAGGYGNEQFF. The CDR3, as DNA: TGTGCCAGCAGTTTATGGTCGGGACTAGCGGGAGGGTATGGCAATGAGCAGTTCTTC.